These 19 T cell receptor beta chains were sequenced from one sample in a study of regulatory T cells in long-lasting Graves disease. Arm-PCR with iRepertoire HTBI primers amplified the CDR3 regions for these TCR beta libraries. Using its own MiXCR run on the multiplex PCR reads, TCRdb lists one record per CDR3 protein. The sample carries 400,000 to 500,000 distinct CDR3 sequences, approximately 15% recorded once. Stated time point: newly diagnosed GD, antithyroid drugs for less than 3 months. The TCR library was made from RNA extracted from PBMCs. The same sample was also studied in work on T cells in Graves' hyperthyroidism and ophthalmopathy.

Sequenced here: peripheral blood mononuclear cells (PBMCs), sampled at new diagnosis, from a patient treated with antithyroid drugs. The receptors were sampled from a woman under 40 with Graves disease.

This clonotype was counted at least ten times. This chain links TRBV28 with TRBJ2-1, with TRBD1 matching over 7 bases. CDR1 is MDHEN and CDR2 is SYDVKM in the germline V gene. V trimming: 5 bases; J trimming: 12 bases; junction bases outside the gene matches: 22. This CDR3 has 17 amino acids. The CDR3 nucleotides read TGTGCCAGCAGTCCGACAGGGTCCCCTACAATGAGCAGGGGGCAGTTCTTC. Protein: CASSPTGSPTMSRGQFF. Based on the CDR3 plus reference TRBV28 and TRBJ2-1, the full variable domain is DVKVTQSSRYLVKRTGEKVFLECVQDMDHENMFWYRQDPGLGLRLIYFSYDVKMKEKGDIPEGYSVSREKKERFSLILESASTNQTSMYLCASSPTGSPTMSRGQFFGPGTRLTVL.

This clonotype showed up just once. CDR3 sequence: CASSANSAGDQPQHF. The CDR3 coding sequence is TGTGCCAGCAGTGCAAACTCGGCAGGTGATCAGCCCCAGCATTTT. This chain uses TRBV2 with TRBJ1-5; no clear D gene. The length of the CDR3 is 15 residues. Germline CDR1 is SNHLY and CDR2 is FYNNEI. With 4 bases removed from V and 5 bases from J, the gap between germline ends came to 15 bases.

Ten or more counts support this clonotype. The gene calls are TRBV28 and TRBJ2-1, with TRBD2 identical over 7 bases. Germline V lookup: CDR1 MDHEN, CDR2 SYDVKM. V lost 5 bases, J lost 3 bases, and 10 bases stayed unmatched. The CDR3 covers 16 residues. This CDR3 reads CASSTRLAPDYNEQFF. The CDR3 bases are TGTGCCAGCAGTACCCGACTAGCACCAGACTACAATGAGCAGTTCTTC.

This clonotype was counted at least ten times. J is TRBJ2-7 and V is TRBV30, with 10 bases aligning to TRBD1. V dropped 2 bases and J dropped 3; count of bases not matched to a gene: 7. Looked up from germline, CDR1 is GTSNPN and CDR2 is SVGIG (reference sequence). CDR3 length: 15 amino acids. CDR3 DNA: TGTGCCTGGAGTTCCGCGACAGGGGGCATCTACGAGCAGTACTTC. The encoded protein is CAWSSATGGIYEQYF. The full variable domain, completed using reference TRBV30 and TRBJ2-7, is SQTIHQWPATLVQPVGSPLSLECTVEGTSNPNLYWYRQAAGRGLQLLFYSVGIGQISSEVPQNLSASRPQDRQFILSSKKLLLSDSGFYLCAWSSATGGIYEQYFGPGTRLTVT.

This clonotype was observed many times. This chain connects TRBV30 to TRBJ1-5; the match to TRBD1 covers 9 bases. The junction had 13 bases not matched to a gene; V was cut back by 3 bases and J by 4 bases. This CDR3 region has 17 residues. Germline V gives CDR1 GTSNPN, CDR2 SVGIG (reference sequence). The CDR3 nucleotides are TGTGCCTGGAGCCACTCCTTGCGGGACAGGGCGAATCAGCCCCAGCATTTT. This codes for CAWSHSLRDRANQPQHF.

V and J are TRBV25-1 and TRBJ1-2, with D maybe TRBD1 (6 bases). The CDR3 covers 14 residues. Germline V gene data show CDR1 as MGHDK and CDR2 as SYGVNS. The ends were cut back, 5 bases at V and 8 bases at J, with 18 bases in the middle. CDR3 amino acids: CASSRATGAGGYTF. CDR3 nucleotides: TGTGCCAGCAGTAGGGCGACGGGGGCGGGAGGCTACACCTTC.

The J gene is TRBJ2-1, the V gene TRBV19, with D perhaps matching TRBD1 (7 bases). The V gene's germline CDR1 is LNHDA and CDR2 SQIVND (reference sequence). The CDR3 consists of 16 residues. Trimming stripped 8 bases from V and 0 bases from J, with 17 bases between. CDR3 residues: CASWGGQASSYNEQFF. DNA of the CDR3: TGTGCCAGTTGGGGAGGACAGGCGAGCTCCTACAATGAGCAGTTCTTC.

This clonotype has a handful of counts. The CDR3 bases are TGCAGTGTTGGGACAGGGACTTCGGGCACTGAAGCTTTCTTT. Amino acid sequence: CSVGTGTSGTEAFF. This chain joins TRBV20-1 and TRBJ1-1, with 9 nucleotides matching TRBD1. CDR3 length equals 14 residues. Germline trimming cut 7 bases from V and 4 bases from J; bases unmatched to any gene: 10. The germline CDR1 and CDR2 sequences are DFQATT and SNEGSKA (reference sequence).

This clonotype was seen at least ten times. The chain couples TRBV6-5 to TRBJ2-7; D might be TRBD1 (5 bases). Trimming left V 3 bases short and J 5 bases short, with 17 bases between. The CDR3 has 15 amino acids. The germline CDR1 and CDR2 sequences are MNHEY and SVGAGI. The CDR3 nucleotides read TGTGCCAGCAGTTATAGGGGCACCGGGCCTGACGAGCAGTACTTC. Translation: CASSYRGTGPDEQYF.

This clonotype has ten or more counts. This chain joins TRBV12-3 or TRBV12-4 and TRBJ2-3, with D tentatively TRBD2 (5 bases). With 3 bases removed from V and 9 bases from J, the gap between germline ends came to 16 bases. The CDR3 covers 14 residues. The CDR3 loop reads CASSFGRRPLTQYF. CDR3 in DNA: TGTGCCAGCAGTTTTGGCCGGAGGCCTCTGACGCAGTATTTT.

This clonotype has ten or more counts. One end of the junction varies from germline; a read error may be responsible. The chain links TRBV24-1 to TRBJ2-5; D is undetermined. Germline V gives CDR1 KGHDR, CDR2 SFDVKD. This CDR3 is 17 amino acids long. CDR3 region: CATSDPRQSGGQETQYF. The DNA for the CDR3 is TGTGCCACCAGTGATCCTCGGCAGAGTGGTGGCCAAGAGACCCAGTACTTT.

V usage is TRBV12-3 or TRBV12-4 and J usage is TRBJ1-1; the D gene is possibly TRBD1 (6 bases). There are 14 residues in the CDR3. With 6 bases removed from V and 3 bases from J, the gap between germline ends came to 14 bases. The CDR3: CASSIRGGDTEAFF. The DNA for the CDR3 is TGTGCCAGCAGCATTAGGGGGGGTGACACTGAAGCTTTCTTT.

The chain joins TRBV2 to TRBJ2-7; 9 nucleotides agree with TRBD2. V lost 10 bases, J lost 6 bases, and 19 bases stayed unmatched. There are 16 residues in the CDR3. The germline CDR1 and CDR2 sequences are SNHLY and FYNNEI. Here the CDR3 reads CATRDLLAGAPLEQYF. In DNA, the CDR3 is TGTGCCACAAGAGACCTATTAGCGGGGGCTCCTCTCGAGCAGTACTTC. Supplemented by reference TRBV2 and TRBJ2-7, the full variable domain reads EPEVTQTPSHQVTQMGQEVILRCVPISNHLYFYWYRQILGQKVEFLVSFYNNEISEKSEIFDDQFSVERPDGSNFTLKIRSTKLEDSAMYFCATRDLLAGAPLEQYFGPGTRLTVT.

This clonotype was seen a handful of times. The chain carries TRBV18 and TRBJ1-5; tentatively, D is TRBD1 (5 bases). CDR3 length: 14 amino acids. The germline CDR1 and CDR2 sequences are KGHSH and LQKENI. The ends were cut back, 1 base at V and 5 bases at J, with 9 bases in the middle. The CDR3, as DNA: TGTGCCAGCTCACCACAGCAGGGCTATCAGCCCCAGCATTTT. This encodes CASSPQQGYQPQHF.

In its sample, this clonotype was seen many times. The chain employs TRBV2 and TRBJ2-1; 8 bases line up with TRBD2. V lost 4 bases to trimming and J lost 8 bases; unmatched junction nucleotides: 13. CDR1 SNHLY and CDR2 FYNNEI come from the germline V gene. The length of the CDR3 is 16 residues. CDR3 region: CASSGGAGEWGDEQFF. The DNA for the CDR3 is TGTGCCAGCAGTGGGGGAGCGGGAGAATGGGGAGATGAGCAGTTCTTC.

A note on this clonotype: A single base separates this from a much larger clone, so it may be a read error. Given the absence of the conserved phenylalanine or tryptophan at the CDR3 end, a read error is likely. This CDR3 reads CASSQETGLLDQPQHS. CDR3 DNA sequence: TGTGCCAGCAGCCAGGAGACGGGACTGCTGGATCAGCCCCAGCATTCT. The V gene is TRBV28, the J gene TRBJ1-5, with D tentatively TRBD1 (5 bases). The length of the CDR3 is 16 residues. Trimming removed 6 bases from V and 5 bases from J, with 20 bases in between. In germline, CDR1 is MDHEN, CDR2 SYDVKM.

CDR3: CASTQAYEQYF. The CDR3 DNA is TGTGCCAGCACCCAAGCCTACGAGCAGTACTTC. The chain links TRBV6-2 or TRBV6-3 to TRBJ2-7, with D uncertain. Trimming shortened V by 7 bases and J by 2 bases, and 6 bases separated the two germline ends. Looked up from germline, CDR1 is MNHEY and CDR2 is SVGEGT. The CDR3 covers 11 residues.

The rearrangement links TRBV6-5 to TRBJ2-5; 8 nucleotides agree with TRBD2. Germline lookup yields CDR1 MNHEY and CDR2 SVGAGI. The CDR3 length is 17 residues. V lost 2 bases and J lost 5; bases outside the gene matches: 13. CDR3 DNA: TGTGCCAGCAGTTACGCCGGACTAGCTCCCACGGGGGAGACCCAGTACTTC. Protein product: CASSYAGLAPTGETQYF.

This chain connects TRBV4-1 to TRBJ1-1; 12 bases fit TRBD1. Looked up from germline, CDR1 is MGHRA and CDR2 is YSYEKL. The CDR3 consists of 18 residues. V shed 1 base and J 7 bases; nucleotides not matched to a gene: 13. The chain's CDR3 is CASSQVIAGQGAFGEAFF. CDR3 DNA: TGCGCCAGCAGCCAAGTCATCGCGGGACAGGGGGCGTTCGGTGAAGCTTTCTTT.